This entry concerns a single T cell receptor beta chain. Its antigen remains unidentified. This sample is drawn from a study of cytomegalovirus exposure and HLA in healthy donors. Study-wide results and caveats: The study reported that TCR beta sequences accurately predicted HLA-A and HLA-B alleles in most subjects. It was fewer than 200 TCR beta chains that were listed as cytomegalovirus-associated. V segments that were indistinguishable, TRBV6-2 and TRBV6-3 among them, were omitted from analysis.

PCR was performed using 60 Vbeta and 13 Jbeta primers. Generated by immunoSEQ multiplex PCR, the TCRdb table keeps only in-frame clones and is missing some. This table lists 120,000 to 150,000 clones. There are 15 residues in the CDR3. The V and J ends lost 0 bases and 7 bases, in that order; junction bases with no gene match: 9. CDR1 is SGDLS, CDR2 YYNGEE, per germline. The chain links TRBV9 to TRBJ1-2; TRBD1 matches at 7 bases. The sequenced sample was PBMCs. The sequence was collected from a woman aged 50 to 60 in good health and CMV-seronegative. As DNA, the CDR3 is TGTGCCAGCAGCGTAGCTAAGGGGGCCCCGCGTGGCTACACCTTC. This encodes CASSVAKGAPRGYTF.